This entry concerns a single T cell receptor beta chain. What it binds is not known. One entry per CDR3 protein results from TCRdb running MiXCR on the reads. The sample has 550,000 to 700,000 distinct CDR3 sequences, 40% seen once. The record originates from a study of T cell repertoires in cytomegalovirus infection. Study context: Recently identified HLA-C-restricted CMV epitopes were among the peptides used. Indications came from public TCR beta signatures; they pointed to CMV infection and to a matching HLA type. General study results and limits: Cumulative frequency of public TCR beta families picked out carriers of CMV plus the relevant HLA.

CDR1 is LNHNV and CDR2 is YYDKDF in the germline V gene (reference sequence). The trim removed 3 bases at V and 6 bases at J, leaving 7 bases unmatched. There are 16 residues in the CDR3. The source was cultured PBMCs, collected from culture after CMV antigen stimulation. The source is a human donor in good health (CMV status not recorded). Some clones in this sample may be carry-over from other donors' samples. This chain joins TRBV15 and TRBJ1-4; 10 bases are shared with TRBD1. The CDR3 loop reads CATSSATTGGDEKLFF. DNA of the CDR3: TGTGCCACCAGCAGCGCCACGACAGGGGGCGATGAAAAACTGTTTTTT.